The 29 T cell receptor beta chains below were found in one sample sequenced in a study of shared T cell receptors in the human thymus. Measured with immunoSEQ multiplex PCR; TCRdb has only the in-frame clones, and not every one. Among 720,000 or so clones listed, approximately 85% were seen once. The same data also contributed to another study, on human thymus T cells.

Sequencing input: thymocytes. Receptors were obtained from a girl under three years old with a congenital heart defect.

The genes are TRBV4-3 and TRBJ1-4; 9 bases agree with TRBD1. The CDR3 sequence is 16 residues long. Germline trimming cut 4 bases from V and 6 bases from J; bases unmatched to any gene: 9. Germline loops: CDR1 LGHNA, CDR2 YSLEER. CDR3 in DNA: TGCGCCAGCAGCCCATATGCCGGGACAGGGTATGAAAAACTGTTTTTT. This gives the protein CASSPYAGTGYEKLFF.

The V and J genes are TRBV6-1 and TRBJ1-2, with D hard to call. The CDR3 is 10 residues long. V lost 6 bases and J 5 bases, leaving 4 bases between the germline ends. Germline assignment: CDR1 MNHNS and CDR2 SASEGT. CDR3 residues: CASSFYGYTF. CDR3 nucleotides: TGTGCCAGCAGCTTTTATGGCTACACCTTC.

The rearrangement links TRBV6-1 to TRBJ2-7, with 7 bases aligning to TRBD1. Germline assignment: CDR1 MNHNS and CDR2 SASEGT. This CDR3 spans 15 amino acids. V was clipped by 5 bases and J by 3 bases; unmatched bases: 10. This CDR3 reads CASSHLWTGGYEQYF. The CDR3, as DNA: TGTGCCAGCAGTCACCTCTGGACAGGAGGCTACGAGCAGTACTTC.

This chain links TRBV7-2 with TRBJ2-7, with 8 bases aligning to TRBD1. This CDR3 is 15 amino acids long. Per germline, CDR1 SGHTA and CDR2 FQGNSA. The V segment lost 5 bases and the J segment 2 bases; nucleotides outside the gene matches: 8. The CDR3 is CASSPGGRNPYEQYF. Here the CDR3 DNA reads TGTGCCAGCAGCCCAGGGGGCCGGAACCCCTACGAGCAGTACTTC.

The chain has TRBV2 and TRBJ1-5, with D possibly being TRBD1 (6 bases). The CDR3 sequence is 16 residues long. V was shortened by 6 bases and J by 3 bases, with 18 bases between the two germline ends. The germline V gene has CDR1 SNHLY and CDR2 FYNNEI. The CDR3 DNA sequence: TGTGCCAGCAGGTATACCCGGGACATGAACAATCAGCCCCAGCATTTT. Translating it yields CASRYTRDMNNQPQHF.

V gene TRBV7-3 combines with J gene TRBJ2-1; TRBD1 matches 9 bases. V lost 6 bases and J lost 3; bases outside the gene matches: 12. The CDR3 consists of 17 residues. CDR1 SGHTA and CDR2 FQGTGA come from the germline V gene. Here the CDR3 DNA reads TGTGCCAGCAGTCTCACAGTCTCGGGACAGGGCTACAATGAGCAGTTCTTC. Translated: CASSLTVSGQGYNEQFF.

V usage is TRBV7-6 and J usage is TRBJ2-1; 7 bases are a match to TRBD2. This CDR3 is built from 16 residues. V was clipped by 5 bases and J by 5 bases; unmatched bases: 12. The germline gives CDR1 SGHVS, CDR2 FNYEAQ. The CDR3 spells CASSPTGEGPNNEQFF. The CDR3 coding sequence is TGTGCCAGCAGCCCAACCGGGGAGGGGCCGAACAATGAGCAGTTCTTC.

The chain couples TRBV4-3 to TRBJ1-2; TRBD1 agrees at 7 bases. Unmatched junction bases numbered 14, after V lost 0 bases and J lost 7 bases. There are 17 residues in the CDR3. Germline V gene data show CDR1 as LGHNA and CDR2 as YSLEER. The CDR3 region is CASSQDLWSRGDGGYTF. CDR3 DNA: TGCGCCAGCAGCCAAGATCTTTGGAGCAGGGGGGACGGTGGCTACACCTTC.

The count of this clone is one. This chain uses TRBV27 with TRBJ2-7, with D tentatively TRBD1 (7 bases). Trimming pared 1 base from V and 7 bases from J, leaving 17 bases between. This CDR3 spans 15 amino acids. Looked up from germline, CDR1 is MNHEY and CDR2 is SMNVEV (reference sequence). The CDR3 region is CASSLYPTGRLEQYF. For the CDR3, the DNA is TGTGCCAGCAGTTTATATCCGACAGGGAGGCTGGAGCAGTACTTC.

V and J are TRBV7-9 and TRBJ2-1, with TRBD1 as a possible D gene (6 bases). The V end lost 5 bases, the J end lost 6 bases, and 17 bases lay between the germline ends. The CDR3 length is 15 residues. Germline CDR1 and CDR2: SEHNR and FQNEAQ (reference sequence). The CDR3 DNA follows: TGTGCCAGCAGCGGACGACAGGCGGTAGGCAATGAGCAGTTCTTC. Translation: CASSGRQAVGNEQFF.

This rearrangement joins TRBV11-2 to TRBJ2-3; 7 bases are a match to TRBD2. The CDR3 spans 13 residues. Trimming at V came to 2 bases and at J to 5 bases, leaving 1 base not matched to a gene. Germline V CDR1 and CDR2: SGHAT, FQNNGV. The CDR3 is CASSLTGGDTQYF. The CDR3 coding sequence is TGTGCCAGCAGCTTAACGGGGGGAGATACGCAGTATTTT.

The rearrangement joins TRBV7-8 to TRBJ1-2; 9 nucleotides line up with TRBD1. This CDR3 contains 14 residues. CDR1 SGHVS and CDR2 FQNEAQ come from the germline V gene. Trimming at V came to 6 bases and at J to 9 bases, leaving 11 bases not matched to a gene. The CDR3 region is CASSPGQGRSRYTF. DNA of the CDR3: TGTGCCAGCAGTCCGGGACAGGGCCGTTCCCGCTACACCTTC.

V and J are TRBV5-1 and TRBJ1-2, with D maybe TRBD1 (5 bases). V lost 5 bases to trimming and J lost 2 bases, with 16 bases between them. CDR1 is SGHRS and CDR2 is YFSETQ in the germline V gene. The CDR3 length is 15 residues. Here the CDR3 DNA reads TGCGCCAGCAGACACCCATTTTACAGGAACTATGGCTACACCTTC. As protein: CASRHPFYRNYGYTF.

The gene calls are TRBV5-6 and TRBJ1-6, with 7 bases lining up with TRBD1. There are 17 residues in the CDR3. In germline, CDR1 is SGHDT, CDR2 YYEEEE. Unmatched junction bases numbered 13, after V lost 0 bases and J lost 10 bases. The CDR3 region has the DNA TGTGCCAGCAGCTTGGGACAGGACAGGAATACAGGATCACCCCTCCACTTT. Residues: CASSLGQDRNTGSPLHF.

The V gene is TRBV10-1, the J gene TRBJ2-7; TRBD1 is a possible D gene (6 bases). Between the trimmed V and J ends, which lost 4 bases and 6 bases, there was a span of 19 bases. The CDR3 covers 15 residues. Germline V gene data show CDR1 as WNHNN and CDR2 as SYGVQD (reference sequence). DNA for the CDR3: TGCGCCAGCAGTGGGTCTCGGGACACACTCTCCGAGCAGTACTTC. Its translation: CASSGSRDTLSEQYF.

The rearrangement links TRBV19 to TRBJ1-1, with D uncertain. Germline CDR1 is LNHDA and CDR2 is SQIVND (reference sequence). Trimming took off 1 base at V and 6 bases at J, with 24 bases between the two ends. This CDR3 spans 18 amino acids. CDR3 in amino acids: CASSIVSRVFGSIPEAFF. CDR3 DNA: TGTGCCAGTAGTATAGTGTCCCGTGTGTTCGGTTCCATCCCTGAAGCTTTCTTT.

CDR3 region: CASSQEYLVRGLQETQYF. CDR3 DNA: TGCGCCAGCAGCCAAGAATATCTAGTGCGGGGGCTCCAAGAGACCCAGTACTTC. This chain joins TRBV4-1 and TRBJ2-5, with a weak D call TRBD2 (7 bases). With 0 bases removed from V and 1 base from J, the gap between germline ends came to 18 bases. In germline, CDR1 is MGHRA, CDR2 YSYEKL. The CDR3 is 18 residues long.

V is TRBV9 and J is TRBJ2-2; D may be TRBD1 (6 bases). CDR1 is SGDLS and CDR2 is YYNGEE in the germline V gene. V was pared by 3 bases and J by 0 bases, with 21 bases between. The CDR3 has 19 residues. DNA of the CDR3: TGTGCCAGCAGCGGATCGACAGGTGCCCTGCGAGCGAACACCGGGGAGCTGTTTTTT. Translated: CASSGSTGALRANTGELFF.

V is TRBV6-5 and J is TRBJ2-7; TRBD2 aligns across 9 bases. Germline lookup yields CDR1 MNHEY and CDR2 SVGAGI. With 0 bases clipped from V and 5 bases from J, the junction kept 8 bases outside the gene matches. This CDR3 spans 16 amino acids. CDR3 residues: CASSYSRAGGRHEQYF. The CDR3 DNA follows: TGTGCCAGCAGTTACTCGAGGGCGGGGGGGCGTCACGAGCAGTACTTC.

This sequence joins TRBV2 and TRBJ1-2; no clear D gene. Germline loops: CDR1 SNHLY, CDR2 FYNNEI. V lost 2 bases, J lost 0 bases, and 28 bases lay in between. The CDR3 contains 21 residues. The CDR3 sequence is CASSESSTVHPSPGANYGYTF. The CDR3 region has the DNA TGTGCCAGCAGTGAATCTTCTACAGTCCACCCTTCCCCCGGGGCTAACTATGGCTACACCTTC.

The chain joins TRBV7-9 to TRBJ2-7, with D possibly TRBD1 on 5 matching bases. The CDR3 totals 13 residues. The germline V gene has CDR1 SEHNR and CDR2 FQNEAQ (reference sequence). Trimming removed 0 bases from V and 5 bases from J, with 8 bases in between. The CDR3, as DNA: TGTGCCAGCAGCTTAGCGGGCAGGGACGAGCAGTACTTC. This encodes CASSLAGRDEQYF. Supplemented by reference TRBV7-9 and TRBJ2-7, the full variable domain reads DTGVSQNPRHKITKRGQNVTFRCDPISEHNRLYWYRQTLGQGPEFLTYFQNEAQLEKSRLLSDRFSAERPKGSFSTLEIQRTEQGDSAMYLCASSLAGRDEQYFGPGTRLTVT.

This clone was found once. V and J are TRBV9 and TRBJ1-6; the match to TRBD1 covers 7 bases. The V and J ends lost 0 bases and 7 bases, in that order; junction bases with no gene match: 16. The CDR3 extends over 19 amino acids. The germline CDR1 and CDR2 sequences are SGDLS and YYNGEE. CDR3 coding DNA: TGTGCCAGCAGCGTAGATTTAGATTTACAGGGGTCAGTAAATTCACCCCTCCACTTT. Its protein is CASSVDLDLQGSVNSPLHF.

J is TRBJ2-1 and V is TRBV14, with D maybe TRBD2 (7 bases). The CDR3 sequence is 16 residues long. Between the trimmed V and J ends, which lost 6 bases and 2 bases, there was a span of 17 bases. CDR1 is SGHDN, CDR2 FVKESK, per germline. The CDR3 here is CASRLGAGVPYNEQFF. The CDR3 DNA is TGTGCCAGCAGATTGGGGGCGGGGGTTCCCTACAATGAGCAGTTCTTC.

This chain joins TRBV5-4 and TRBJ2-5, with D perhaps matching TRBD2 (7 bases). The CDR3 loop spans 15 amino acids. Trimming removed 2 bases from V and 5 bases from J, with 16 bases in between. CDR1 is SGHNT and CDR2 is YYREEE in the germline V gene (reference sequence). The CDR3 DNA follows: TGTGCCAGCAGCTTTCAAGGGGGGGGCGAGGAGACCCAGTACTTC. Its protein is CASSFQGGGEETQYF.

The genes are TRBV15 and TRBJ2-5; TRBD1 is a possible D gene (6 bases). This CDR3 spans 14 amino acids. Germline CDR1 reads LNHNV; CDR2 reads YYDKDF (reference sequence). V was cut by 7 bases and J by 1 base, with 13 bases left in between. This chain's CDR3 is CATTEDRSQETQYF. CDR3 coding DNA: TGTGCCACCACCGAAGACAGGTCCCAAGAGACCCAGTACTTC. The full variable domain, completed using reference TRBV15 and TRBJ2-5, is DAMVIQNPRYQVTQFGKPVTLSCSQTLNHNVMYWYQQKSSQAPKLLFHYYDKDFNNEADTPDNFQSRRPNTSFCFLDIRSPGLGDTAMYLCATTEDRSQETQYFGPGTRLLVL.

The chain carries TRBV5-1 and TRBJ2-2; 8 bases fit TRBD2. Unmatched junction bases numbered 4, after V lost 5 bases and J lost 4 bases. The length of the CDR3 is 14 residues. The germline V gene has CDR1 SGHRS and CDR2 YFSETQ. CDR3 in DNA: TGCGCCAGCAGGATTACTAGCGGCACCGGGGAGCTGTTTTTT. It translates to CASRITSGTGELFF.

This clone was detected once. The chain combines TRBV2 with TRBJ2-5, with 7 bases lining up with TRBD2. This CDR3 spans 16 amino acids. Unmatched junction bases numbered 10, after V lost 3 bases and J lost 3 bases. Germline loops: CDR1 SNHLY, CDR2 FYNNEI. Here the CDR3 DNA reads TGTGCCAGCAGTGACGCAAAAGCGGGGAGAAAAGAGACCCAGTACTTC. It specifies CASSDAKAGRKETQYF.

The chain carries TRBV2 and TRBJ2-1; 7 nucleotides line up with TRBD1. The trim removed 8 bases at V and 4 bases at J, leaving 20 bases unmatched. The CDR3 runs to 18 residues. Germline V gene lookup returns CDR1 SNHLY and CDR2 FYNNEI. Here the CDR3 reads CASGWTPSGQNLYNEQFF. The CDR3 region has the DNA TGTGCCAGCGGATGGACCCCCTCGGGACAGAATCTATACAATGAGCAGTTCTTC.

The rearrangement uses TRBV2 and TRBJ1-2, with 10 bases aligning to TRBD1. Germline values: CDR1 SNHLY, CDR2 FYNNEI. The junction had 5 bases not matched to a gene; V was cut back by 4 bases and J by 3 bases. This CDR3 region has 15 residues. In DNA form, the CDR3 reads TGTGCCAGCAGTGGCGACAGGGGGCGTTACTATGGCTACACCTTC. Translated: CASSGDRGRYYGYTF.